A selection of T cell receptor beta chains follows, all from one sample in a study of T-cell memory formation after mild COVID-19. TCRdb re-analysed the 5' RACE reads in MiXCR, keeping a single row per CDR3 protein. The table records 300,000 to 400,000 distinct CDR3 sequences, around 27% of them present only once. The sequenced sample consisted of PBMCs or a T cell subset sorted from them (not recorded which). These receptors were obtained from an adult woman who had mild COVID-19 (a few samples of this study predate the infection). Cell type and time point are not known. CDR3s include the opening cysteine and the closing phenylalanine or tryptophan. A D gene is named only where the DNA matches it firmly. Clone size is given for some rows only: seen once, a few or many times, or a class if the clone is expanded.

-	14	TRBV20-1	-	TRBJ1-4	TGCAGTGCTTACAGGGATTCAACTAATGAAAAACTGTTTTTT	CSAYRDSTNEKLFF
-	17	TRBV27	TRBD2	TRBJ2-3	TGTGCCAGCAGTCTAGGACTAGCGGGAGGCAGCACAGATACGCAGTATTTT	CASSLGLAGGSTDTQYF
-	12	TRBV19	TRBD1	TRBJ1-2	TGTGCCAGCCGGACAGGAGGAGATGGCTACACCTTC	CASRTGGDGYTF
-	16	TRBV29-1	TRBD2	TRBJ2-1	TGCAGCTTTTTACAGGCAAGCGGGGGAGCTGCATATGAGCAGTTCTTC	CSFLQASGGAAYEQFF
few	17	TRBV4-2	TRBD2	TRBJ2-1	TGTGCCAGCAGCCAAGATTCTAGCGGGCTGACCTACAATGAGCAGTTCTTC	CASSQDSSGLTYNEQFF
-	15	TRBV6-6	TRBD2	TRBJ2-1	TGTGCCAGCAGTTATTGGCGGGAGGGCTACAATGAGCAGTTCTTC	CASSYWREGYNEQFF
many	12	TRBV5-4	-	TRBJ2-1	TGTGCCAGCAGCTTTCACTACAATGAGCAGTTCTTC	CASSFHYNEQFF
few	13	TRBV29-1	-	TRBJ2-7	TGCAGCGTTGACGGTGGAGGGAAGTACGAGCAGTACTTC	CSVDGGGKYEQYF
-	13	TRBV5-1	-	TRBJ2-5	TGCGCCAGCAGCTTGGAATGGGGAGAGACCCAGTACTTC	CASSLEWGETQYF
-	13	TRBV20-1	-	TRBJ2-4	TGCAGTGCTAGAGTAACGGGGGAACGGGTTCAGTACTTC	CSARVTGERVQYF
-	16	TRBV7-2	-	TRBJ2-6	TGTGCCAGCAGCTTACAGGCCATCTCTGGGGCCAACGTCCTGACTTTC	CASSLQAISGANVLTF
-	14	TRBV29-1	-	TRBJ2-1	TGCAGCGTTGATCTGTCAGGGGTTTACAATGAGCAGTTCTTC	CSVDLSGVYNEQFF
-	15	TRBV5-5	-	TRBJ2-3	TGTGCCAGCAGCCCGGATGGCTATCGCACAGATACGCAGTATTTT	CASSPDGYRTDTQYF
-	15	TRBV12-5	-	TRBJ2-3	TGTGCTAGTGGCCCTGGAAGAAGTGGCACAGATACGCAGTATTTT	CASGPGRSGTDTQYF
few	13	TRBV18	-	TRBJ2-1	TGTGCCAGCTCACCAGAGGTCCGCAATGAGCAGTTCTTC	CASSPEVRNEQFF
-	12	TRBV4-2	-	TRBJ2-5	TGTGCCAGCAGCGAAGACGGAGAGACCCAGTACTTC	CASSEDGETQYF
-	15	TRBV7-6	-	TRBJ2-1	TGTGCCAGCAGCTTAGAGGGGATTGCCTACAATGAGCAGTTCTTC	CASSLEGIAYNEQFF
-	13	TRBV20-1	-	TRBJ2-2	TGCAGTGCCGAGGGACATCGCACCGGGGAGCTGTTTTTT	CSAEGHRTGELFF
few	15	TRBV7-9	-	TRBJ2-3	TGTGCCAGCAGTCCCCGTTCGGCTGGCACAGATACGCAGTATTTT	CASSPRSAGTDTQYF
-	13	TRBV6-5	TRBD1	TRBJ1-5	TGTGCCAGCAGGACAGGGGTGGGTCAGCCCCAGCATTTT	CASRTGVGQPQHF
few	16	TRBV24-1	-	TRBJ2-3	TGTGCCACCAGTGCTTTTGGAGGGACTCCGGAGGATACGCAGTATTTT	CATSAFGGTPEDTQYF
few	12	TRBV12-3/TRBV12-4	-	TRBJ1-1	TGTGCCAGCAGTCCAGCCGCCATTAGGGCTTTCTTT	CASSPAAIRAFF
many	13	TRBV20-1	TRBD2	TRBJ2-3	TGCAGTGCTAGAGCCCCTAGCGGGAATACGCAGTATTTT	CSARAPSGNTQYF
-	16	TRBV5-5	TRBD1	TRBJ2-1	TGTGCCAGCAGCTTGGGTGTGACAGGGTGGCTCAATGAGCAGTTCTTC	CASSLGVTGWLNEQFF
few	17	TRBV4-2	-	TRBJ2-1	TGTGCCAGCAGCCAAGAAGGCGCGGGGCACACCTACAATGAGCAGTTCTTC	CASSQEGAGHTYNEQFF
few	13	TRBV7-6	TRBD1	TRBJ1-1	TGTGCCAGCAGCCTTACAGGGGTCACTGAAGCTTTCTTT	CASSLTGVTEAFF
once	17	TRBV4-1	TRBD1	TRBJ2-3	TGCGCCAGCAGCCAAGATCCCGGGACAGGGGGCATGGATACGCAGTATTTT	CASSQDPGTGGMDTQYF
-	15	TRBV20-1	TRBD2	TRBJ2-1	TGCAGAGCTAGAGTCGCGGGAGGGCCGTGGAATGAGCAGTTCTTC	CRARVAGGPWNEQFF
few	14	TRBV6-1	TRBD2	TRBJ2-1	TGTGCCAGCGGACTAGCGGGGTTCTACAATGAGCAGTTCTTC	CASGLAGFYNEQFF
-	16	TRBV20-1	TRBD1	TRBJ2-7	TGCAGTGCTAGTTCCCCCCCGGGACAGGGGGCATCCGAGCAGTACTTC	CSASSPPGQGASEQYF
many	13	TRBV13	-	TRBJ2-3	TGTGCCAGCAGCTTAAGGTCGACTAAGACGCAGTATTTT	CASSLRSTKTQYF
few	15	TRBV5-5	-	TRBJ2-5	TGTGCCAGCAGCCCAGTCCACGCGGGGAAAGAGACCCAGTACTTC	CASSPVHAGKETQYF
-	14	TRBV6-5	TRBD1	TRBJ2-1	TGTGCCAGCAGGCGGGACAGGGGGAGGAATGAGCAGTTCTTC	CASRRDRGRNEQFF
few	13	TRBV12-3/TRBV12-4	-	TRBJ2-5	TGTGCCAGCAGTTTCGCCCTCGGGAGGACCCAGTACTTC	CASSFALGRTQYF
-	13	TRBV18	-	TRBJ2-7	TGTGCCAGCTCACCAGAGGTCCGCAATGAGCAGTACTTC	CASSPEVRNEQYF
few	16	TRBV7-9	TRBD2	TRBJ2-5	TGTGCCAGCAGCTCGGGACTAGCGGGAGGAGGGGAGACCCAGTACTTC	CASSSGLAGGGETQYF
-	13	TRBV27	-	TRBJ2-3	TGTGCCAGCAGTTCTCGACAGACAGATACGCAGTATTTT	CASSSRQTDTQYF
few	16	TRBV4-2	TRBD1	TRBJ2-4	TGTGCCAGCAGCCGAGAAAACAGGGGTGGCAAAAACATTCAGTACTTC	CASSRENRGGKNIQYF
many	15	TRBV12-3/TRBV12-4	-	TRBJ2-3	TGTGCCAGCAGTTTCCCCGTCCCGGAGGCAAATACGCAGTATTTT	CASSFPVPEANTQYF
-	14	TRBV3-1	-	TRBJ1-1	TGTGCCAGCAGCCGAAGTTTGTCGAACACTGAAGCTTTCTTT	CASSRSLSNTEAFF
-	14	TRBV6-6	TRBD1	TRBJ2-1	TGTGCCAGCCTCGGGACAGGGGGTTTGGCTGAGCAGTTCTTC	CASLGTGGLAEQFF
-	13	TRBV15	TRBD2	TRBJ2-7	TGTGCCACCAGCAGGGTTCCTAGCGGGGAGCAGTACTTC	CATSRVPSGEQYF
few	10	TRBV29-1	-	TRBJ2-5	TGCAGCGTTCCGGGGCAGACCCAGTACTTC	CSVPGQTQYF
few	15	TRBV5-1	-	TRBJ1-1	TGCGCCAGCAGCTTGGGATCCAGTTCGAACACTGAAGCTTTCTTT	CASSLGSSSNTEAFF
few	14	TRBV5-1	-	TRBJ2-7	TGCGCCAGCCATCCCGGGACCTACTCCTACGAGCAGTACTTC	CASHPGTYSYEQYF
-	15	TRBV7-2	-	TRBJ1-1	TGTGCCAGCAGCTTAGAGGGCAGCGCGAACACTGAAGCTTTCTTT	CASSLEGSANTEAFF
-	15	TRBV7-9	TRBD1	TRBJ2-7	TGTGCCAGCAGCTCGTCCCGGGACAGGAACTACGAGCAGTACTTC	CASSSSRDRNYEQYF
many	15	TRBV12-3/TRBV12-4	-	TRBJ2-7	TGTGCCAGCAGTTTAGGTTTCAGGGGAGGGTACGAGCAGTACTTC	CASSLGFRGGYEQYF
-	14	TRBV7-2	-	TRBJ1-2	TGTGCCAGCAGCTTAGAGGCCGGGGTCGGGGGCTACACCTTC	CASSLEAGVGGYTF
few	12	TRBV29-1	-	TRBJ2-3	TGCAGCGTCGCAGGTGGGACAGATACGCAGTATTTT	CSVAGGTDTQYF
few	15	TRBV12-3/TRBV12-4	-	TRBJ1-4	TGTGCCAGCAGTTTATCTTTCCCCGGCAATGAAAAACTGTTTTTT	CASSLSFPGNEKLFF
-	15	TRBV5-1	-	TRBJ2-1	TGCGCCAGCAGCTTGGCCTTAGCTTCCTACAATGAGCAGTTCTTC	CASSLALASYNEQFF